One and the same sample provided the 4 T cell receptor beta chains below, sequenced in a study of blood T cell repertoires in COVID-19. The repertoire was sequenced with immunoSEQ multiplex PCR; TCRdb's copy has only in-frame clones and lacks some. The repertoire holds approximately 24,000 clones, with approximately 89% as singletons. Source material: peripheral blood. The receptor set was obtained from a human donor in a cohort sampled during active COVID-19.

The chain recombines TRBV5-4 with TRBJ2-4; 9 bases line up with TRBD1. In germline, CDR1 is SGHNT, CDR2 YYREEE (reference sequence). V shed 8 bases and J 7 bases; nucleotides not matched to a gene: 10. The CDR3 is made up of 14 amino acids. Here the CDR3 DNA reads TGTGCCAGAGAAAAAGACAGGGGGACGAACATTCAGTACTTC. This gives the protein CAREKDRGTNIQYF.

The CDR3 protein is CASSLVAGVSYEQYF. The DNA of the CDR3 is TGCGCCAGCAGCTTGGTAGCGGGAGTATCCTACGAGCAGTACTTC. The rearrangement joins TRBV5-1 to TRBJ2-7, with 9 bases aligning to TRBD2. Looked up from germline, CDR1 is SGHRS and CDR2 is YFSETQ. The CDR3 is 15 residues long. V shed 0 bases, J shed 1 base, and the junction held 2 bases outside the gene matches.

The chain uses TRBV4-3 and TRBJ1-2; the D is unclear. Germline V gene lookup returns CDR1 LGHNA and CDR2 YSLEER. Trimming removed 0 bases at V and 4 bases at J, with 12 bases between. The CDR3 spans 15 residues. The CDR3: CASSQDVATSYGYTF. The DNA of the CDR3 is TGCGCCAGCAGCCAAGATGTGGCGACAAGCTATGGCTACACCTTC.

This rearrangement joins TRBV7-8 to TRBJ1-1; 7 bases are a match to TRBD1. The CDR3 consists of 15 residues. Per germline, CDR1 SGHVS and CDR2 FQNEAQ. With V trimmed by 2 bases and J by 2 bases, 5 bases remained unmatched. As DNA, the CDR3 is TGTGCCAGCAGCTTACGACGACAGGGTAACACTGAAGCTTTCTTT. Its protein product is CASSLRRQGNTEAFF.